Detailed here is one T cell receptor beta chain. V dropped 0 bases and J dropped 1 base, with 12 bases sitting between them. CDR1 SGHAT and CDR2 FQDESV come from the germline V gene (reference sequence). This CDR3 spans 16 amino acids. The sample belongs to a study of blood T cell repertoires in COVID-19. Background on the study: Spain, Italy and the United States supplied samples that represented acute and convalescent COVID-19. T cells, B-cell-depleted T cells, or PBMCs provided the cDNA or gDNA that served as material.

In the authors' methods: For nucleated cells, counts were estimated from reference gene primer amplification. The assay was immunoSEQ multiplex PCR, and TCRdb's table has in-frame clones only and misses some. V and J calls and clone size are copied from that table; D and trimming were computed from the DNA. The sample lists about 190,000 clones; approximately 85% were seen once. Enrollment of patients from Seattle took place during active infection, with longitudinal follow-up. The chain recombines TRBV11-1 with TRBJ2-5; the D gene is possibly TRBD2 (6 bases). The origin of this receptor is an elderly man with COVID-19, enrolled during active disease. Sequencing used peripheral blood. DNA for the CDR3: TGTGCCAGCAGCTTAGCGGCGTTGGGGGGCCAAGAGACCCAGTACTTC. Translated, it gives CASSLAALGGQETQYF.